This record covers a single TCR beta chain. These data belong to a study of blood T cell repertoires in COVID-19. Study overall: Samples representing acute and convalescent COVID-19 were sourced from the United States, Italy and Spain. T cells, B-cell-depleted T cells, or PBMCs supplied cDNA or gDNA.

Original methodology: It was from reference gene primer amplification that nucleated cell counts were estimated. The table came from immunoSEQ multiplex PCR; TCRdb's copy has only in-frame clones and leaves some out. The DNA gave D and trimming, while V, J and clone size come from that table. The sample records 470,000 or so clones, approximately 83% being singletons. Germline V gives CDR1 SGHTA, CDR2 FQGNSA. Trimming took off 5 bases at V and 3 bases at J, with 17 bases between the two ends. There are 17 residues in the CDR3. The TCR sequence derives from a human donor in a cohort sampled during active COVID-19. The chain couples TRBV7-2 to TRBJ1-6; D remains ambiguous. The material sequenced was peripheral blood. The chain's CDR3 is CASSPTGRGLYNSPLHF. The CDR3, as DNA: TGTGCCAGCAGCCCAACTGGCCGAGGTCTCTATAATTCACCCCTCCACTTT. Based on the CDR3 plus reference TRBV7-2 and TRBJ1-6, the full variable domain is GAGVSQSPSNKVTEKGKDVELRCDPISGHTALYWYRQSLGQGLEFLIYFQGNSAPDKSGLPSDRFSAERTGGSVSTLTIQRTQQEDSAVYLCASSPTGRGLYNSPLHFGNGTRLTVT.